Below, one T cell receptor (beta chain) is given with its context. As yet, its antigen is unknown. This entry belongs to a study of cytomegalovirus exposure and HLA in healthy donors. Each donor was nominally healthy when sampled (though unrecorded immune exposures were likely). Study results and caveats: Previously analyzed data showed that most TCR beta V segments were productive at a frequency of about 87% or about 30%. TCR beta chains numbering 164 were designated cytomegalovirus-associated.

Vbeta (60) and Jbeta (13) primers were used in the PCR. Data came from immunoSEQ multiplex PCR; TCRdb stores just in-frame clones and leaves some out. The sample yields 140,000 to 150,000 clones, approximately 80% seen once. Germline lookup yields CDR1 SQVTM and CDR2 ANQGSEA. Trimming took 4 bases from V and 0 from J, leaving 17 bases between them. The CDR3 spans 16 residues. This TCR was recovered from a male donor in good health and CMV-seronegative. The sequencing input was PBMCs. The chain is built from TRBV29-1 and TRBJ2-3, with a tentative D call TRBD1 (6 bases). The CDR3 here is CSVGNRRGASTDTQYF. CDR3 nucleotide sequence: TGCAGCGTTGGCAATCGCAGGGGCGCTAGCACAGATACGCAGTATTTT.